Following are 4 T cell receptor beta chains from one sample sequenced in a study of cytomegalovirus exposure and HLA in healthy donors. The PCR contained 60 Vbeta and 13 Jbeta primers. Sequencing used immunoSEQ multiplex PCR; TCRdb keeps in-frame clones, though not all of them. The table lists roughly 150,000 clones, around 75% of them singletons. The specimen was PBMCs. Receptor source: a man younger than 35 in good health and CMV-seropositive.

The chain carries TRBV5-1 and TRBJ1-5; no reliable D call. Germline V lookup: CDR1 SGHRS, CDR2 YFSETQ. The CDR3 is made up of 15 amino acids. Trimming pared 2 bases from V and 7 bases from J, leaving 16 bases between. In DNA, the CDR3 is TGCGCCAGCAGCTTCGGAGGGAGAACGGACCAGCCCCAGCATTTT. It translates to CASSFGGRTDQPQHF.

This CDR3 reads CASSQEAAPFMNTEAFF. The CDR3 nucleotides are TGTGCCAGCAGCCAAGAAGCGGCCCCGTTCATGAACACTGAAGCTTTCTTT. V gene TRBV4-2 combines with J gene TRBJ1-1, with D hard to call. This CDR3 is 17 amino acids long. Germline V lookup: CDR1 LGHNA, CDR2 YNFKEQ. V gave up 0 bases and J gave up 0 bases, with 14 bases separating them.

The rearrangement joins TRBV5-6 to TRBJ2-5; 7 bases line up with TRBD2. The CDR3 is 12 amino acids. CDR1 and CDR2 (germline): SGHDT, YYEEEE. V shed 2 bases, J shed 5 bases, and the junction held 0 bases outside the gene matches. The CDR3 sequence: CASSFGGETQYF. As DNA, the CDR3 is TGTGCCAGCAGCTTCGGGGGGGAGACCCAGTACTTC.

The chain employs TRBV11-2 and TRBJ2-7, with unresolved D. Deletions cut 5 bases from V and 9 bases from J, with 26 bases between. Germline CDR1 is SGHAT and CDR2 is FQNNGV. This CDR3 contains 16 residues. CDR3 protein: CASSPELVLYEGWQYF. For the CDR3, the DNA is TGTGCCAGCAGCCCTGAGCTAGTTTTATATGAAGGTTGGCAGTACTTC.